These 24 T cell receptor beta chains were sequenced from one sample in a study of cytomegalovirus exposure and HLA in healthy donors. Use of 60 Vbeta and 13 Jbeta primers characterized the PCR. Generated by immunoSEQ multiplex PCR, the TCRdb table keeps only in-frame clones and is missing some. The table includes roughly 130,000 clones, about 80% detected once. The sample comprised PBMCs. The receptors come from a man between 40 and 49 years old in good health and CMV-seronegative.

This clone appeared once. The CDR3 here is CASSLAGDSYGYTF. The CDR3 region has the DNA TGTGCCAGCAGCTTGGCCGGGGATAGCTATGGCTACACCTTC. The chain recombines TRBV5-4 with TRBJ1-2; D gene ambiguous. Germline CDR1 is SGHNT and CDR2 is YYREEE (reference sequence). This CDR3 is 14 amino acids long. V was cut by 0 bases and J by 4 bases, with 10 bases left in between.

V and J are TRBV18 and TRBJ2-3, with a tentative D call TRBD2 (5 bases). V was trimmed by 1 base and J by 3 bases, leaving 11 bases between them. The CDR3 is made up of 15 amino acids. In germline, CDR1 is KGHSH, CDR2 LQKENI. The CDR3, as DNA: TGTGCCAGCTCACCACAGGGCCGGGATACAGATACGCAGTATTTT. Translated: CASSPQGRDTDTQYF.

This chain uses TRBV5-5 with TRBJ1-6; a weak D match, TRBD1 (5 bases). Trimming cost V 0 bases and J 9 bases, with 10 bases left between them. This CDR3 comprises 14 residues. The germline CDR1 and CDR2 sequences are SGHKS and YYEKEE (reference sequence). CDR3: CASSLGQGSSPLHF. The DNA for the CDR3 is TGTGCCAGCAGCTTGGGGCAGGGTAGTTCACCCCTCCACTTT.

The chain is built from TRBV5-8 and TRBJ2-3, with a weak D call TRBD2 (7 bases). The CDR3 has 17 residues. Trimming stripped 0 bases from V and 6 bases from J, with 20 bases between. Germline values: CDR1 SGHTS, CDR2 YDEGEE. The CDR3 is CASSLEGDTAGGDTQYF. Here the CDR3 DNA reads TGTGCCAGCAGCTTGGAGGGGGACACAGCCGGGGGGGATACGCAGTATTTT.

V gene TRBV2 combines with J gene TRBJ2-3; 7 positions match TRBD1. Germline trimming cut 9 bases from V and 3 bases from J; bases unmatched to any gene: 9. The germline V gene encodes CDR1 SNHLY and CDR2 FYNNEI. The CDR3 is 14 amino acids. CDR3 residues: CASLQGLVTDTQYF. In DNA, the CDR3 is TGTGCCAGTCTACAGGGGTTAGTGACAGATACGCAGTATTTT. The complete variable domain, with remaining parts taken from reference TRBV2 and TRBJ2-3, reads EPEVTQTPSHQVTQMGQEVILRCVPISNHLYFYWYRQILGQKVEFLVSFYNNEISEKSEIFDDQFSVERPDGSNFTLKIRSTKLEDSAMYFCASLQGLVTDTQYFGPGTRLTVL.

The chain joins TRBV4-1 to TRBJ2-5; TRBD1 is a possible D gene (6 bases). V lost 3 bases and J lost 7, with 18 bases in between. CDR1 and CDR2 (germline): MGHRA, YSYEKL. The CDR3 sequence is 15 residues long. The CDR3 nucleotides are TGCGCCAGCAGCCAGGTCGCAGGGGCCAGGGGGACCCAGTACTTC. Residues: CASSQVAGARGTQYF.

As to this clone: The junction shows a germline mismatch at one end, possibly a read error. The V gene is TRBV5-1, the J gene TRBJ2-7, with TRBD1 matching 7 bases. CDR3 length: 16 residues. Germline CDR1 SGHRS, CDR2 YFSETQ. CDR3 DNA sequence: TGCGCCACCAGCCGGGGAAACAGGGGTCCCTCCTACGAGCAGTACTTC. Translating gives CATSRGNRGPSYEQYF.

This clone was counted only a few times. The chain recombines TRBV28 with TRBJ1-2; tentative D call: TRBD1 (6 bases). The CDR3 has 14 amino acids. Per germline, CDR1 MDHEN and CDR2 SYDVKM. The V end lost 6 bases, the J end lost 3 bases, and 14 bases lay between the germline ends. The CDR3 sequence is CASSPPGHDYGYTF. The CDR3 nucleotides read TGTGCCAGCAGCCCCCCGGGACACGACTATGGCTACACCTTC.

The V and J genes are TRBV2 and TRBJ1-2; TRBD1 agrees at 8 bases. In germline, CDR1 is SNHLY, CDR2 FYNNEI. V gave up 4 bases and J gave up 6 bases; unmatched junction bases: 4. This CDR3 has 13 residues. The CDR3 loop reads CASSATGGDGYTF. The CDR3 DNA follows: TGTGCCAGCAGTGCCACAGGGGGAGATGGCTACACCTTC.

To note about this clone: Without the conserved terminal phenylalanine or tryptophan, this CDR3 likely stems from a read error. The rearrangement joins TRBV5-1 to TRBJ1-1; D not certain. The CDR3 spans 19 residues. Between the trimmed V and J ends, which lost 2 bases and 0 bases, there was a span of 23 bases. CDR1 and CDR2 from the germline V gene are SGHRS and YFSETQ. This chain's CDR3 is CASSLGAGWAEIMNTEAFV. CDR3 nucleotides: TGCGCCAGCAGCTTAGGCGCGGGATGGGCAGAGATTATGAACACTGAAGCTTTCGTT.

The CDR3 sequence is CASSQVAGAGEQYF. The CDR3 nucleotides are TGTGCCAGCAGCCAAGTTGCGGGAGCGGGCGAGCAGTACTTC. This chain links TRBV14 with TRBJ2-7; TRBD2 agrees at 7 bases. The V and J ends lost 1 base and 6 bases, in that order; junction bases with no gene match: 6. CDR3 length: 14 residues. Germline V gene data show CDR1 as SGHDN and CDR2 as FVKESK.

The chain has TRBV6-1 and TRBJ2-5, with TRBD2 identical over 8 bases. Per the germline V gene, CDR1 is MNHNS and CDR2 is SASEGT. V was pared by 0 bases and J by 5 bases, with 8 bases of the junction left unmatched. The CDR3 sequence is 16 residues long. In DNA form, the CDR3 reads TGTGCCAGCAGTGAAGCGGGACTAGGGTTCTCGGAGACCCAGTACTTC. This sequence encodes CASSEAGLGFSETQYF.

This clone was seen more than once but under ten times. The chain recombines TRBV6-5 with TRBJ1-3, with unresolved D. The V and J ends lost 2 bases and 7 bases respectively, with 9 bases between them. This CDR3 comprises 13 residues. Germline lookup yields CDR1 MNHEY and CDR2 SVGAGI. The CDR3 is CASSYNTRNTIYF. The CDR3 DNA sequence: TGTGCCAGCAGTTACAATACTAGGAACACCATATATTTT.

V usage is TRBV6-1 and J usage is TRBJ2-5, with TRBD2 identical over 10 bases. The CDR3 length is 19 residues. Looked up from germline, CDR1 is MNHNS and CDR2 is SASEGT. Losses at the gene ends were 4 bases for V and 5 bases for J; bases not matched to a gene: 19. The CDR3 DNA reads TGTGCCAGCAGTGCTGCCCGGGGAGGGATAGCGGGAGGCCGGGAGACCCAGTACTTC. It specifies CASSAARGGIAGGRETQYF.

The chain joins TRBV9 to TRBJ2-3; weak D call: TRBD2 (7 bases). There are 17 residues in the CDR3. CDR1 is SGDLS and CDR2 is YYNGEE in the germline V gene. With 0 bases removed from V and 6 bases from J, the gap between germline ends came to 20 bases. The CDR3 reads CASSVGGGAGRADTQYF. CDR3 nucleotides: TGTGCCAGCAGCGTAGGAGGGGGGGCAGGGCGGGCGGATACGCAGTATTTT.

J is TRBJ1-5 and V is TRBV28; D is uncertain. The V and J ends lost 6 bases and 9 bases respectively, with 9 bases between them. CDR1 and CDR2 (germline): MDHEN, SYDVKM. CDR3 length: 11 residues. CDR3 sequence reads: CASSSYSPQHF. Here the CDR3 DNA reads TGTGCCAGCAGCTCCTACTCGCCCCAGCATTTT. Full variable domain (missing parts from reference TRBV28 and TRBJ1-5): DVKVTQSSRYLVKRTGEKVFLECVQDMDHENMFWYRQDPGLGLRLIYFSYDVKMKEKGDIPEGYSVSREKKERFSLILESASTNQTSMYLCASSSYSPQHFGDGTRLSIL.

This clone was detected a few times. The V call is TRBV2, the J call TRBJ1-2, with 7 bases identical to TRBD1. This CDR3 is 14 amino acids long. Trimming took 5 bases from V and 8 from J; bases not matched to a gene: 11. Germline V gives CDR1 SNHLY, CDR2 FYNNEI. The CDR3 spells CASSIAAGGLGYTF. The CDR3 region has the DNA TGTGCCAGCAGTATAGCGGCAGGGGGTTTGGGCTACACCTTC.

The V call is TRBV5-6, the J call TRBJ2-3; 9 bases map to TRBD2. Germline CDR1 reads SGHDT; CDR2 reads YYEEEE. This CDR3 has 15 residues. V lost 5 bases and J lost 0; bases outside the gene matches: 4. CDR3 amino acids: CASRGLAGSTDTQYF. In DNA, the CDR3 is TGTGCCAGCAGAGGTCTAGCGGGGAGCACAGATACGCAGTATTTT.

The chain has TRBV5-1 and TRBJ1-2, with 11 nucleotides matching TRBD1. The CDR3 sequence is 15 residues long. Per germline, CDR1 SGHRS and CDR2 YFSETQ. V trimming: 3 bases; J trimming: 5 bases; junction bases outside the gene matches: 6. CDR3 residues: CASSSGTGGRYGYTF. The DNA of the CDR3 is TGCGCCAGCAGCTCCGGGACAGGGGGTAGGTATGGCTACACCTTC.

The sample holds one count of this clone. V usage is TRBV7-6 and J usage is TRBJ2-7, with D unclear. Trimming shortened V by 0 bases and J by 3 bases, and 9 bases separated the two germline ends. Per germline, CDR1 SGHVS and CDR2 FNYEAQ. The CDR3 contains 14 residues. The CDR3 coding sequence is TGTGCCAGCAGCTTAGCGGAGCAAAGCTACGAGCAGTACTTC. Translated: CASSLAEQSYEQYF.

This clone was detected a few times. The CDR3 DNA sequence: TGTGCCAGCAGCGTAGCGGGGATCGGGGAGCTGTTTTTT. This sequence encodes CASSVAGIGELFF. V usage is TRBV9 and J usage is TRBJ2-2; D may be TRBD2 (5 bases). Germline values: CDR1 SGDLS, CDR2 YYNGEE. This CDR3 has 13 residues. The V end was cut by 0 bases, the J end by 7 bases, with 7 bases between.

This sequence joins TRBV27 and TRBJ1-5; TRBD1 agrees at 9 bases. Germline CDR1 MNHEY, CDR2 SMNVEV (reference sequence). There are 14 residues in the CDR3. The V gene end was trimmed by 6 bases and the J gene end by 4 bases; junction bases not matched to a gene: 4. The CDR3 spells CASRGQGVNQPQHF. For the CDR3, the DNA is TGTGCCAGCAGGGGACAGGGCGTAAATCAGCCCCAGCATTTT.

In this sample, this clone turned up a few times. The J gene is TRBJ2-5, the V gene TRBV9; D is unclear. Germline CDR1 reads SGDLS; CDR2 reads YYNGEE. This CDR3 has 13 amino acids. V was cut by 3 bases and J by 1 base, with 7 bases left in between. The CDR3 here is CASSDRGQETQYF. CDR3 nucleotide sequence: TGTGCCAGCAGCGACCGAGGCCAAGAGACCCAGTACTTC.

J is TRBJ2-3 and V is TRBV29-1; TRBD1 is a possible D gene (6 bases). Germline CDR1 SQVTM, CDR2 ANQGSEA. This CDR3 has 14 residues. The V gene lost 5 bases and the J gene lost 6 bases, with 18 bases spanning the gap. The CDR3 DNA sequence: TGCAGCGTTAGGGACACTAGTTCGCACGATACGCAGTATTTT. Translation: CSVRDTSSHDTQYF.